A selection of T cell receptor beta chains follows, all from one sample in a study of tumor T cells in aggressive B-cell lymphoma. Here immunoSEQ multiplex PCR was the method, and the copy in TCRdb shows in-frame clones only, minus some. The sample holds around 5,000 clones, approximately 87% seen once. The sample taken for sequencing was tumor tissue. The receptors derive from an adult with diffuse large B cell lymphoma. CDR3s include the opening cysteine and the closing phenylalanine or tryptophan. D genes are given only for firm matches. Not every row has a clone size; where given, it reads once, few, many or a size class.

size: once; J: TRBJ2-5; V: TRBV30; D: .; CDR3: CARLDWSGETQYF; DNA: TGTGCCCGACTAGACTGGAGCGGGGAGACCCAGTACTTC
size: .; J: TRBJ2-3; V: TRBV29-1; D: TRBD1; CDR3: CSVGDRADTQYF; DNA: TGCAGCGTTGGCGACAGGGCAGATACGCAGTATTTT
size: once; J: TRBJ2-7; V: TRBV6-5; D: .; CDR3: CASSLSGTSYEQYF; DNA: TGTGCCAGCAGTCTCTCCGGGACATCCTACGAGCAGTACTTC
size: .; J: TRBJ1-1; V: TRBV7-2; D: TRBD1; CDR3: CASSPTGGLTEAFF; DNA: TGTGCCAGCAGCCCTACAGGGGGCCTCACTGAAGCTTTCTTT
size: .; J: TRBJ1-5; V: TRBV19; D: .; CDR3: CASSLTHGFNQPQHF; DNA: TGTGCCAGTAGCCTAACGCACGGTTTCAATCAGCCCCAGCATTTT
size: .; J: TRBJ1-1; V: TRBV27; D: .; CDR3: CASSPGTRLVVEAFF; DNA: TGTGCCAGCAGTCCCGGGACAAGGTTGGTCGTTGAAGCTTTCTTT
size: .; J: TRBJ1-1; V: TRBV27; D: .; CDR3: CASSPGTLIEAFF; DNA: TGTGCCAGCAGTCCCGGGACACTAATTGAAGCTTTCTTT
size: .; J: TRBJ2-5; V: TRBV18; D: .; CDR3: CASSPHILETQYF; DNA: TGTGCCAGCTCACCACACATCCTGGAGACTCAGTACTTC
size: .; J: TRBJ1-1; V: TRBV20-1; D: .; CDR3: CSARPGTEAFF; DNA: TGCAGTGCTAGACCGGGAACTGAAGCTTTCTTT
size: .; J: TRBJ2-5; V: TRBV5-1; D: .; CDR3: CASNKDAGTPQGTQYF; DNA: TGCGCCAGCAATAAAGATGCAGGGACGCCACAGGGGACCCAGTACTTC
size: .; J: TRBJ2-5; V: TRBV11-3; D: TRBD1; CDR3: CASSRDRGGETQYF; DNA: TGTGCCAGCAGCCGGGACAGGGGAGGAGAGACCCAGTACTTC
size: .; J: TRBJ2-7; V: TRBV4-1; D: .; CDR3: CASSQGLGSYEQYF; DNA: TGCGCCAGCAGCCAAGGACTAGGGTCCTACGAGCAGTACTTC
size: .; J: TRBJ1-5; V: TRBV4-2; D: .; CDR3: CASSQEIPASSNQPQHF; DNA: TGTGCCAGCAGCCAGGAGATTCCCGCTTCCAGCAATCAGCCCCAGCATTTT
size: .; J: TRBJ1-1; V: TRBV9; D: TRBD1; CDR3: CASSATANRDRAREGAFF; DNA: TGTGCCAGCAGTGCGACAGCTAACCGGGACAGGGCAAGGGAAGGAGCTTTCTTT
size: .; J: TRBJ2-7; V: TRBV27; D: TRBD1; CDR3: CASRDRGSTYEQYF; DNA: TGTGCCAGCAGGGACAGGGGGTCCACCTACGAGCAGTACTTC
size: .; J: TRBJ2-4; V: TRBV2; D: .; CDR3: CASTILDTIKNIQYF; DNA: TGTGCCAGCACCATTCTTGACACAATCAAAAACATTCAGTACTTC
size: few; J: TRBJ1-5; V: TRBV4-1; D: .; CDR3: CASSQEQLDSNQPQHF; DNA: TGCGCCAGCAGCCAAGAACAGTTAGATAGCAATCAGCCCCAGCATTTT
size: .; J: TRBJ2-7; V: TRBV13; D: .; CDR3: CASSSYGQNNYEQYF; DNA: TGTGCCAGCAGCTCCTACGGACAGAACAACTACGAGCAGTACTTC
size: .; J: TRBJ1-1; V: TRBV7-8; D: .; CDR3: CASSLAFGNTEAFF; DNA: TGTGCCAGCAGCTTAGCATTCGGGAACACTGAAGCTTTCTTT
size: .; J: TRBJ1-1; V: TRBV5-1; D: .; CDR3: CASSLQGNTEAFF; DNA: TGCGCCAGCAGCTTACAGGGGAACACTGAAGCTTTCTTT
size: .; J: TRBJ2-7; V: TRBV28; D: TRBD1; CDR3: CASSLETGSYEQYF; DNA: TGTGCCAGCAGTTTAGAGACAGGGTCCTACGAGCAGTACTTC
size: .; J: TRBJ2-3; V: TRBV30; D: TRBD2; CDR3: CAWSGRLAGRNTQYF; DNA: TGTGCCTGGAGTGGAAGACTAGCGGGGAGAAATACGCAGTATTTT
size: once; J: TRBJ2-1; V: TRBV11-3; D: TRBD2; CDR3: CASKSGGFPNEQFF; DNA: TGTGCCAGCAAGAGCGGGGGGTTCCCAAATGAGCAGTTCTTC
size: .; J: TRBJ1-2; V: TRBV6-5; D: TRBD1; CDR3: CAFQGEKGGYTF; DNA: TGTGCCTTCCAGGGGGAGAAGGGCGGCTACACCTTC
size: .; J: TRBJ1-6; V: TRBV6-1; D: TRBD1; CDR3: CASRDPTGGGSPLHF; DNA: TGTGCCAGCAGAGACCCCACAGGGGGAGGCTCACCCCTCCACTTT
size: .; J: TRBJ2-1; V: TRBV7-9; D: TRBD2; CDR3: CASSLVGGSNEQFF; DNA: TGTGCCAGCAGCTTAGTGGGCGGGAGCAATGAGCAGTTCTTC
size: .; J: TRBJ2-5; V: TRBV7-7; D: .; CDR3: CASSLDRGAGETQYF; DNA: TGTGCTAGCAGCTTAGATCGGGGGGCGGGAGAGACCCAGTACTTC
size: .; J: TRBJ1-4; V: TRBV18; D: .; CDR3: CASSRETNEKLFF; DNA: TGTGCCAGTTCACGGGAGACTAATGAAAAACTGTTTTTT
size: .; J: TRBJ1-5; V: TRBV5-6; D: TRBD1; CDR3: CASSLRVGAGQTRNQPQHF; DNA: TGTGCCAGCAGCTTGAGAGTGGGTGCGGGACAGACCCGCAATCAGCCCCAGCATTTT
size: .; J: TRBJ1-6; V: TRBV18; D: TRBD1; CDR3: CASSTRDRINNSPLHF; DNA: TGTGCCAGCTCAACCCGGGACAGGATCAATAATTCACCCCTCCACTTT
size: .; J: TRBJ2-5; V: TRBV18; D: TRBD2; CDR3: CASSPLAGGKIETQYF; DNA: TGTGCCAGCTCACCGCTAGCGGGGGGCAAGATAGAGACCCAGTACTTC
size: .; J: TRBJ2-1; V: TRBV19; D: .; CDR3: CASSTTRNNEQFF; DNA: TGTGCCAGTAGTACGACTAGGAACAATGAGCAGTTCTTC
size: .; J: TRBJ2-6; V: TRBV11-3; D: .; CDR3: CASNLRQAGANVLTF; DNA: TGTGCCAGCAACCTAAGACAGGCTGGGGCCAACGTCCTGACTTTC
size: .; J: TRBJ1-6; V: TRBV6-1; D: .; CDR3: CASSIQGGNSPLHF; DNA: TGTGCCAGCAGTATACAGGGTGGAAATTCGCCCCTCCACTTT
size: .; J: TRBJ1-5; V: TRBV4-3; D: .; CDR3: CASSQSPGGNQPQHF; DNA: TGCGCCAGCAGCCAATCTCCGGGAGGCAATCAGCCCCAGCATTTT
size: .; J: TRBJ1-6; V: TRBV5-4; D: .; CDR3: CVSSFGRSYNSPLHF; DNA: TGTGTCAGCAGCTTCGGCAGGTCCTATAATTCACCCCTCCACTTT
size: .; J: TRBJ2-7; V: TRBV6-6; D: TRBD1; CDR3: CASSYPGQFYEQYF; DNA: TGTGCCAGCAGTTACCCGGGACAGTTCTACGAGCAGTACTTC
size: .; J: TRBJ2-2; V: TRBV7-9; D: .; CDR3: CASIADAGNTGELFF; DNA: TGTGCCAGCATCGCGGACGCGGGAAACACCGGGGAGCTGTTTTTT
size: .; J: TRBJ1-4; V: TRBV5-1; D: .; CDR3: CASSFRDTTPATNEKLFF; DNA: TGCGCCAGCAGCTTTCGGGACACAACTCCTGCAACTAATGAAAAACTGTTTTTT
size: .; J: TRBJ2-6; V: TRBV5-1; D: TRBD1; CDR3: CTSSLGTGVSGANVLTF; DNA: TGCACCAGCAGCCTTGGGACAGGGGTCTCCGGGGCCAACGTCCTGACTTTC
size: .; J: TRBJ2-1; V: TRBV11-3; D: .; CDR3: CASSLVARGGGRNEQFF; DNA: TGTGCCAGCAGCTTAGTCGCTAGAGGTGGGGGGAGGAATGAGCAGTTCTTC
size: once; J: TRBJ1-1; V: TRBV12-5; D: TRBD1; CDR3: CASGLGDRNNTEAFF; DNA: TGTGCTAGTGGTTTGGGGGACAGGAATAACACTGAAGCTTTCTTT
size: .; J: TRBJ2-1; V: TRBV4-1; D: TRBD2; CDR3: CASSHPTSGATATYNEQFF; DNA: TGCGCCAGCAGCCATCCGACTAGCGGGGCGACCGCGACCTACAATGAGCAGTTCTTC
size: .; J: TRBJ1-2; V: TRBV19; D: .; CDR3: CASTRGGTYGYTF; DNA: TGTGCCAGTACCCGGGGGGGGACCTATGGCTACACCTTC
size: few; J: TRBJ2-1; V: TRBV19; D: TRBD2; CDR3: CASSLGLAGGSYNEQFF; DNA: TGTGCCAGTAGTCTGGGACTAGCGGGGGGTTCCTACAATGAGCAGTTCTTC
size: .; J: TRBJ2-1; V: TRBV18; D: TRBD2; CDR3: CASSPLAGGPEQFF; DNA: TGTGCCAGCTCACCCCTAGCGGGGGGGCCTGAGCAGTTCTTC
size: .; J: TRBJ1-5; V: TRBV7-8; D: .; CDR3: CASSGYNQPQHF; DNA: TGTGCCAGCTCGGGGTATAATCAGCCCCAGCATTTT
size: few; J: TRBJ1-5; V: TRBV6-5; D: .; CDR3: CASSYSRWGGQPQHF; DNA: TGTGCCAGCAGTTACTCGAGATGGGGAGGACAGCCCCAGCATTTT
size: once; J: TRBJ1-6; V: TRBV30; D: TRBD1; CDR3: CAWNVWDSDNSPLHF; DNA: TGTGCCTGGAACGTATGGGACAGCGATAATTCACCCCTCCACTTT
size: once; J: TRBJ2-7; V: TRBV28; D: .; CDR3: CASSFGGQTGYEQYF; DNA: TGTGCCAGCAGTTTTGGGGGCCAAACGGGCTACGAGCAGTACTTC
size: .; J: TRBJ2-7; V: TRBV5-1; D: TRBD2; CDR3: CASSPTSGGAGASYEQYF; DNA: TGCGCCAGCAGCCCGACTAGCGGGGGGGCGGGTGCGTCCTACGAGCAGTACTTC
size: .; J: TRBJ1-6; V: TRBV5-1; D: TRBD1; CDR3: CASSLTGADNSPLHF; DNA: TGCGCCAGCAGCTTGACAGGGGCGGATAATTCACCCCTCCACTTT
size: .; J: TRBJ1-6; V: TRBV6-1; D: .; CDR3: CASSIQGGNSPLHF; DNA: TGTGCCAGCAGTATACAGGGTGGAAATTCACCCCTCCACTTT
size: .; J: TRBJ2-7; V: TRBV21-1; D: .; CDR3: CASSKGTGRTYEQYF; DNA: TGTGCCAGCAGCAAAGGGACAGGGAGGACCTACGAGCAGTACTTC
size: .; J: TRBJ1-6; V: TRBV10-3; D: .; CDR3: CAISDWGQNSPLHF; DNA: TGTGCCATCAGTGATTGGGGCCAAAATTCACCCCTCCACTTT
size: .; J: TRBJ1-1; V: TRBV19; D: .; CDR3: CASLRKSGHAFF; DNA: TGTGCCAGCCTCCGCAAATCGGGACACGCATTCTTT
size: .; J: TRBJ2-3; V: TRBV19; D: TRBD2; CDR3: CASRTSGTDTQYF; DNA: TGTGCCAGTCGGACTAGCGGTACAGATACGCAGTATTTT